One sample yielded the 13 T cell receptor beta chains listed below, sequenced in a study of OX40 agonist ivuxolimab in advanced cancers. TCRdb keeps only in-frame clones here, not all; method: immunoSEQ multiplex PCR. Of fewer than 100,000 clones in the sample, around 80% were seen once. The sequencing here drew on CD4+ or CD8+ T cells sorted from blood, taken in a trial of the OX40 agonist ivuxolimab. The receptors shown here come from an adult with an advanced solid tumor such as melanoma, head and neck, liver or kidney cancer.

The genes are TRBV6-6 and TRBJ1-1, with D possibly matching TRBD1 (5 bases). The germline CDR1 and CDR2 sequences are MNHNY and SVGAGI (reference sequence). The CDR3 is made up of 14 amino acids. Trimming shortened V by 6 bases and J by 0 bases, and 11 bases separated the two germline ends. The CDR3 spells CASSTGIMNTEAFF. The DNA of the CDR3 is TGTGCCAGCAGCACAGGTATCATGAACACTGAAGCTTTCTTT.

This chain connects TRBV9 to TRBJ2-1, with 7 bases that match TRBD2. The CDR3 contains 16 residues. V lost 0 bases, J lost 6 bases, and 9 bases stayed unmatched. Germline V gene data show CDR1 as SGDLS and CDR2 as YYNGEE. CDR3 residues: CASSVGGAGRVNEQFF. The CDR3 bases are TGTGCCAGCAGCGTAGGGGGAGCGGGAAGGGTCAATGAGCAGTTCTTC.

This clone was found a few times. The chain carries TRBV19 and TRBJ1-5, with TRBD1 matching 8 bases. This CDR3 comprises 15 residues. The junction had 8 bases not matched to a gene; V was cut back by 6 bases and J by 4 bases. CDR1 and CDR2 from the germline V gene are LNHDA and SQIVND (reference sequence). The CDR3 sequence: CASSLQGESNQPQHF. Written as DNA, the CDR3 is TGTGCCAGTAGCTTACAGGGGGAAAGTAATCAGCCCCAGCATTTT.

The CDR3 here is CASSPGQGRAEKLFF. The CDR3 DNA is TGTGCCAGCAGCCCCGGACAGGGGCGAGCTGAAAAACTGTTTTTT. This rearrangement joins TRBV7-9 to TRBJ1-4, with TRBD1 identical over 9 bases. V was pared by 5 bases and J by 7 bases, with 8 bases of the junction left unmatched. This CDR3 comprises 15 residues. From germline, CDR1 is SEHNR and CDR2 FQNEAQ (reference sequence). Drawing the rest from reference TRBV7-9 and TRBJ1-4, the complete variable domain is DTGVSQNPRHKITKRGQNVTFRCDPISEHNRLYWYRQTLGQGPEFLTYFQNEAQLEKSRLLSDRFSAERPKGSFSTLEIQRTEQGDSAMYLCASSPGQGRAEKLFFGSGTQLSVL.

The rearrangement joins TRBV7-2 to TRBJ2-1, with a possible D match to TRBD2 (5 bases). The CDR3 is 15 residues long. Germline V gene sequence: CDR1 SGHTA, CDR2 FQGNSA. The V and J ends lost 5 bases and 0 bases respectively, with 11 bases between them. The CDR3 loop is CASSPRRSSYNEQFF. The CDR3 nucleotides are TGTGCCAGCAGCCCCAGGAGGAGCTCCTACAATGAGCAGTTCTTC.

CDR3 residues: CASRGTSENTGELFF. CDR3 DNA sequence: TGTGCCAGCAGGGGGACTAGCGAGAACACCGGGGAGCTGTTTTTT. The chain has TRBV6-1 and TRBJ2-2, with 10 bases lining up with TRBD2. The germline V gene has CDR1 MNHNS and CDR2 SASEGT. The V segment lost 6 bases and the J segment 1 base; nucleotides outside the gene matches: 2. This CDR3 comprises 15 residues.

The chain couples TRBV7-9 to TRBJ2-3; TRBD2 is a possible D gene (5 bases). V was pared by 4 bases and J by 0 bases, with 14 bases between. The CDR3 consists of 16 residues. Germline V CDR1 and CDR2: SEHNR, FQNEAQ (reference sequence). In nucleotides, the CDR3 is TGTGCCAGCAGCTCCAGAGGGCGGGCGAGCACAGATACGCAGTATTTT. This translates into CASSSRGRASTDTQYF.

The V call is TRBV18, the J call TRBJ2-3; 12 nucleotides align to TRBD1. The CDR3 runs to 15 residues. Looked up from germline, CDR1 is KGHSH and CDR2 is LQKENI. The ends lost 0 bases at V and 8 bases at J; junction bases unmatched: 3. The CDR3 sequence is CASSPPGTGGFTQYF. DNA for the CDR3: TGTGCCAGCTCACCACCCGGGACAGGGGGCTTTACGCAGTATTTT.

The V and J genes are TRBV9 and TRBJ1-1, with TRBD1 matching 7 bases. V shed 3 bases, J shed 4 bases, and the junction held 6 bases outside the gene matches. Germline CDR1 reads SGDLS; CDR2 reads YYNGEE. The CDR3 contains 14 residues. The CDR3 DNA is TGTGCCAGCAGCGCAAGACAGGGCGGCACTGAAGCTTTCTTT. It specifies CASSARQGGTEAFF.

This chain connects TRBV5-1 to TRBJ1-2; possibly TRBD1 for D (5 bases). V dropped 3 bases and J dropped 2 bases, with 17 bases sitting between them. The CDR3 runs to 16 residues. Germline V gene sequence: CDR1 SGHRS, CDR2 YFSETQ. This chain's CDR3 is CASSSFSGGFNYGYTF. The DNA of the CDR3 is TGCGCCAGCAGCTCCTTTTCCGGGGGTTTCAACTATGGCTACACCTTC.

V and J are TRBV5-1 and TRBJ2-7, with D tentatively TRBD1 (6 bases). The CDR3 has 17 amino acids. From germline, CDR1 is SGHRS and CDR2 YFSETQ. Trimming shortened V by 4 bases and J by 3 bases, and 23 bases separated the two germline ends. The CDR3 DNA reads as TGCGCCAGCAGCCCCCGCCGCCACAGGGTGGGGTACTACGAGCAGTACTTC. It translates to CASSPRRHRVGYYEQYF.

This sequence joins TRBV6-6 and TRBJ2-1, with D uncertain. The CDR3 covers 13 residues. Trimming stripped 1 base from V and 9 bases from J, with 10 bases between. The germline V gene has CDR1 MNHNY and CDR2 SVGAGI (reference sequence). CDR3 protein: CASSYYSRSEQFF. DNA of the CDR3: TGTGCCAGCAGTTACTACTCTCGGAGTGAGCAGTTCTTC.

This clone was seen once. The genes are TRBV27 and TRBJ2-1; either TRBD1 or TRBD2 may supply D (6 bases each). This CDR3 is 18 amino acids long. Germline values: CDR1 MNHEY, CDR2 SMNVEV (reference sequence). Trimming cost V 1 base and J 8 bases, with 24 bases left between them. CDR3 residues: CASSLFGRRPSGGDEQFF. The CDR3 DNA reads TGTGCCAGCAGTTTATTTGGGCGGCGGCCCTCCGGGGGCGATGAGCAGTTCTTC.